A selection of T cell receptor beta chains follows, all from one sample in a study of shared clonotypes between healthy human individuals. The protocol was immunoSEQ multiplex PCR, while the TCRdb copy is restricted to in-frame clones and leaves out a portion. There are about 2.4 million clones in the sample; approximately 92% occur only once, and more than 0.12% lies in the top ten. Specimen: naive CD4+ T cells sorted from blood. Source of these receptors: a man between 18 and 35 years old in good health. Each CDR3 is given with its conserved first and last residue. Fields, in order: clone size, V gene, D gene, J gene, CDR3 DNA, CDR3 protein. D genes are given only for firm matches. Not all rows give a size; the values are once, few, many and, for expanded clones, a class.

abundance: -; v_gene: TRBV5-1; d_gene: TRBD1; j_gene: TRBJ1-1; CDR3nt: TGCGCCAGCAGCGTCCGGACAGGGAACACTGAAGCTTTCTTT; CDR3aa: CASSVRTGNTEAFF
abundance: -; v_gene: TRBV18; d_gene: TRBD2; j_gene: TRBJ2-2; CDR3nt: TGTGCCAGCTCCCCTAGCGGGGGGCCTTCGACCGGGGAGCTGTTTTTT; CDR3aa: CASSPSGGPSTGELFF
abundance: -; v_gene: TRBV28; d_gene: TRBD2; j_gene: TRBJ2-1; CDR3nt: TGTGCCAGCAGTTTCTACGGGGGGGGACAGTTCTTC; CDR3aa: CASSFYGGGQFF
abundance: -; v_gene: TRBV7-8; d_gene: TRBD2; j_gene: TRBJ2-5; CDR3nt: TGTGCCAGCAGCTTCGGGACTAGCGGGAGACGAGAGACCCAGTACTTC; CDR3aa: CASSFGTSGRRETQYF
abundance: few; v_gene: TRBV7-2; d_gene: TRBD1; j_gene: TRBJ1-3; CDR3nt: TGTGCCAGCAGACAGGGGTCTGGAAACACCATATATTTT; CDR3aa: CASRQGSGNTIYF
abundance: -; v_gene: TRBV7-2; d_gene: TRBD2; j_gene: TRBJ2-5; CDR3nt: TGTGCCAGCAGCTTACGCGGGACTAGCGGGACAGCCCAAGAGACCCAGTACTTC; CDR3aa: CASSLRGTSGTAQETQYF
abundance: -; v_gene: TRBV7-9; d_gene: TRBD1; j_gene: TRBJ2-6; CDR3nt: TGTGCCAGCAGCATCGGACAGGGGAACTCTGGGGCCAACGTCCTGACTTTC; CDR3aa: CASSIGQGNSGANVLTF
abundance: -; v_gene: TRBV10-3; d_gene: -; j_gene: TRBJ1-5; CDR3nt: TGTGCCATCAGTGAGTCGGGGGCAAGACAGCCCCAGCATTTT; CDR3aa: CAISESGARQPQHF
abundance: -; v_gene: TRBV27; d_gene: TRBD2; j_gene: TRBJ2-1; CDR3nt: TGTGCCAGCAGTCCGGGACTAGCGAAAGGGGACAATGAGCAGTTCTTC; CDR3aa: CASSPGLAKGDNEQFF
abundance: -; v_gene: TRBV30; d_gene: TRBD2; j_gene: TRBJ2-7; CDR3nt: TGTGCCTGGACTAGCGGGATCGAGCAGTACTTC; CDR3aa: CAWTSGIEQYF
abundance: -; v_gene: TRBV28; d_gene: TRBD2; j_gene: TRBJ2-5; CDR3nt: TGTGCCAGCAGTTTATGGGCGGGGGGCAAGGAGACCCAGTACTTC; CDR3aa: CASSLWAGGKETQYF
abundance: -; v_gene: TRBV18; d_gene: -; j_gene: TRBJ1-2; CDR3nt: TGTGCCAGCTCACCACTAAGTTCTAACTATGGCTACACCTTC; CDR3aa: CASSPLSSNYGYTF
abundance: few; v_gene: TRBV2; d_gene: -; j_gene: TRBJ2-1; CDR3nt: TGTGCCAGCAGTGAATACAATGAGCAGTTCTTC; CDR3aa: CASSEYNEQFF
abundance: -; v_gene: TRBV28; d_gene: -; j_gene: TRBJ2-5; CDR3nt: TGTGCCAGCAGTACAGGGCAAGAGACCCAGTACTTC; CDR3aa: CASSTGQETQYF
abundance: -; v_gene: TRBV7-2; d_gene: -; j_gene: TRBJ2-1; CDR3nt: TGTGCCAGCAGCTTTTCCGTATACAATGAGCAGTTCTTC; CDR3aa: CASSFSVYNEQFF
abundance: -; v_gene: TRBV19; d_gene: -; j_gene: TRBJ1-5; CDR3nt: TGTGCCAGTACCCTTGTTGAGGGTAAGGTGAATCAGCCCCAGCATTTT; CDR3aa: CASTLVEGKVNQPQHF
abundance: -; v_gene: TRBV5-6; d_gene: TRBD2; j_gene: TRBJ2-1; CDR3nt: TGTGCCACCCTAACGGGAGGGGGGGAGCAGTTCTTC; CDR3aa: CATLTGGGEQFF
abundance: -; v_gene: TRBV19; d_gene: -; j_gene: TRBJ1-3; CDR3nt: TGTGCCAGTAGTACCCGACAACAGGACACCATATATTTT; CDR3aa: CASSTRQQDTIYF
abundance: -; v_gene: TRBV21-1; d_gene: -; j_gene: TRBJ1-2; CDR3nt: TGTGCCAGCAGCAAAGAAAAGAGACAGGGAAAGTTGACGTGCACCTTC; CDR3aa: CASSKEKRQGKLTCTF
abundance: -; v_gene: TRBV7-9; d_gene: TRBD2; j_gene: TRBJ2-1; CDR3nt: TGTGCCAGCAGCTTAGGGACTAGCGGGGGGGCCGTCTTC; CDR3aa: CASSLGTSGGAVF
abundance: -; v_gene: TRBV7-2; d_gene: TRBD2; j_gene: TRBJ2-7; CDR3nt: TGTGCCAGCAGCCCCAAAAGCGGGAGGGCCCTATACTCCTACGAGCAGTACTTC; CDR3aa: CASSPKSGRALYSYEQYF
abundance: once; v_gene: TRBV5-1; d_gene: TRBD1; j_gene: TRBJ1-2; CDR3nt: TGCGCCAGCAGCCCACCGGGACAGGGGGCTGGCGGCTACACCTTC; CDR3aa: CASSPPGQGAGGYTF
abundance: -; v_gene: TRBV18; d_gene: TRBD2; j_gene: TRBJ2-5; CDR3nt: TGTGCCAGCTCGCGCACTAGCGGGGCCTACCAAGAGACCCAGTACTTC; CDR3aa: CASSRTSGAYQETQYF
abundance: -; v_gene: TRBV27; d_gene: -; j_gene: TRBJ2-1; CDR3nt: TGTGCCAGCAGTTTCGGAGGGCCGGGCTCCTACAATGAGCAGTTCTTC; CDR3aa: CASSFGGPGSYNEQFF
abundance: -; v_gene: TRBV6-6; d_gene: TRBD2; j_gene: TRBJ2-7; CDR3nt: TGTGCCAGCAGGCCTCAACCCGGGACTAGCGGCTACGAGCAGTACTTC; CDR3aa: CASRPQPGTSGYEQYF
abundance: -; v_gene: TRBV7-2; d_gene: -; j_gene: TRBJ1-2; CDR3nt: TGTGCCAGCAGCTACTACAGGGATAGGTACACCTTC; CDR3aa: CASSYYRDRYTF
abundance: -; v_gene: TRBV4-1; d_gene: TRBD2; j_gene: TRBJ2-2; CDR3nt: TGCGCCAGCAGCCCGGGACTAGCGGGCGATAGGAACACCGGGGAGCTGTTTTTT; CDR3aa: CASSPGLAGDRNTGELFF
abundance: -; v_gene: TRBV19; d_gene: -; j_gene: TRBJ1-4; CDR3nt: TGTGCCAGTAGTATTCAGGCAGGCAAGGAAAAACTGTTTTTT; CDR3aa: CASSIQAGKEKLFF
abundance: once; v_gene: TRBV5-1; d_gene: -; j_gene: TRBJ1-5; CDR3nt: TGCGCCAGCAGCTATGGGGAGGGCCTCAATCAGCCCCAGCATTTT; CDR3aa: CASSYGEGLNQPQHF
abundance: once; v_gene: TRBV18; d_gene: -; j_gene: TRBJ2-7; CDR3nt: TGTGCCAGCTCACCACCCTCACAGTCCTACGAGCAGTACTTC; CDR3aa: CASSPPSQSYEQYF
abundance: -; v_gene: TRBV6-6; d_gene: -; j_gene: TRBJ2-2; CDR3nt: TGTGCCAGCACCCAGGGACTTGGACTGACCGGGGAGCTGTTTTTT; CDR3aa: CASTQGLGLTGELFF
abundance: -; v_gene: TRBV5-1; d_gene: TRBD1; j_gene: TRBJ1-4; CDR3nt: TGCGCCAGCAGCTTGGGCCCCAGGGGGCCTAATGAAAAACTGTTTTTT; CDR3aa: CASSLGPRGPNEKLFF
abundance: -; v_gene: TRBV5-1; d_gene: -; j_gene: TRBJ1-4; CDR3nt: TGCGCCAGCACCGTTGGGGGTTTAGGGACTAATGAAAAACTGTTTTTT; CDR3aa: CASTVGGLGTNEKLFF
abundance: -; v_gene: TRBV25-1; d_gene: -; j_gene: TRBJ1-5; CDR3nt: TGTGCCAGCAGCCAAACAGGGAGCAATCAGCCCCAGCATTTT; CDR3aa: CASSQTGSNQPQHF
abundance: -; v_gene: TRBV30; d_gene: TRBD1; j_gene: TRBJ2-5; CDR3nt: TGTGCCTGGAGTGTAGGGGGCAGAGAGACCCAGTACTTC; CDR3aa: CAWSVGGRETQYF
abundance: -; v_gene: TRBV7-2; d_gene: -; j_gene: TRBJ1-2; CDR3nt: TGTGCCAGCAGCTTAGTGGGATATGGCTACACCTTC; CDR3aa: CASSLVGYGYTF
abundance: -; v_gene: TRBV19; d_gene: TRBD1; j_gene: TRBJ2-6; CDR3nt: TGTGCCAGTAGTATTTGGGGACAGGTCTCTGGGGCCAACGTCCTGACTTTC; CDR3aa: CASSIWGQVSGANVLTF
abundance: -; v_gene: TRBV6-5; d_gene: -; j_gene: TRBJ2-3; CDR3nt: TGTGCCAGCAGTTACTCGAGTCCTATAAGCACAGATACGCAGTATTTT; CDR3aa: CASSYSSPISTDTQYF
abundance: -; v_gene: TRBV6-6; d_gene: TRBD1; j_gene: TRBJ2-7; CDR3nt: TGTGCCAGCAGTTCCACCGGACAGGTAAACGAGCAGTACTTC; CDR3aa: CASSSTGQVNEQYF
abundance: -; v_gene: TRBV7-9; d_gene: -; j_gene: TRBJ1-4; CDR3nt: TGTGCCAGCAGCATTTTACCCCCCACGCAGAATGAAAAACTGTTTTTT; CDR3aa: CASSILPPTQNEKLFF
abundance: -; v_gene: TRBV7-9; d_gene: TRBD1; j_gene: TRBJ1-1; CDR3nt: TGTGCCAGCAGCTTAGGTGACAGGGGTGAAGCTTTCTTT; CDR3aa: CASSLGDRGEAFF
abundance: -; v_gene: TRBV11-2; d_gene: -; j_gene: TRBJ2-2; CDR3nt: TGTGCCAGCAGCTTACGAACAGGGACTGCGCCTAACACCGGGGAGCTGTTTTTT; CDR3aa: CASSLRTGTAPNTGELFF
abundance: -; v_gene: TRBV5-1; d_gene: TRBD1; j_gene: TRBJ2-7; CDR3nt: TGCGCCAGCAGCGAGGACAGGGGAAGCTCCTACGAGCAGTACTTC; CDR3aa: CASSEDRGSSYEQYF
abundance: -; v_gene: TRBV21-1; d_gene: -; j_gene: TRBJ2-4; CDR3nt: TGTGCCAGCAGCCCTACGAGGATGGCCAAAAACATTCAGTACTTC; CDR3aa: CASSPTRMAKNIQYF
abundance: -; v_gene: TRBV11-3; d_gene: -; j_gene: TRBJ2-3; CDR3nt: TGTGCCAGCAGCTTATCGTGGGCAGATACGCAGTATTTT; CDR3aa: CASSLSWADTQYF
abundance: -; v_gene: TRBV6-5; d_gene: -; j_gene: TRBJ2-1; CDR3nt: TGTGCCAGCAGCCGCGACGTGGCCTACAATGAGCAGTTCTTC; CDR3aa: CASSRDVAYNEQFF
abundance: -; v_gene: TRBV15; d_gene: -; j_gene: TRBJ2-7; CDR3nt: TGTGCCACCAGCAGAGATCTTGTTAGCTCCTACGAGCAGTACTTC; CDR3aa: CATSRDLVSSYEQYF
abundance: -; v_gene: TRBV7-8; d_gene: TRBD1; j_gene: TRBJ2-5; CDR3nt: TGTGCCAGCAGAAGGGACAGGGCCGGTGGGGAGACCCAGTACTTC; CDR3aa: CASRRDRAGGETQYF
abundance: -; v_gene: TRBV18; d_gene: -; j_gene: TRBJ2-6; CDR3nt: TGTGCCAGCTCACCACCATCAGGGTCTGGGGCCAACGTCCTGACTTTC; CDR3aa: CASSPPSGSGANVLTF
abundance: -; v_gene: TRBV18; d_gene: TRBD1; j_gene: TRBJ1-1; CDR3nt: TGTGCCAGCTCACCAGGGACAGTGAACACTGAAGCTTTCTTT; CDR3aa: CASSPGTVNTEAFF
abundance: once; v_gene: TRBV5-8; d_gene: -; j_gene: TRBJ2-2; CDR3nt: TGTGCCAGCTTCGCCGGGGAGCTGTTTTTT; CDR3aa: CASFAGELFF
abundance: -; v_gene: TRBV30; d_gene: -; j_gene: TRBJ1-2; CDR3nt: TGTGCCTGGAGCCTCCAGGGACTTAACTATGGCTACACCTTC; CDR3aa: CAWSLQGLNYGYTF
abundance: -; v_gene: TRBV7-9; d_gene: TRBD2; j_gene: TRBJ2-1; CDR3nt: TGTGCCAGCAGCTACGAGCGGGGGACCTCCTACAATGAGCAGTTCTTC; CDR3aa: CASSYERGTSYNEQFF
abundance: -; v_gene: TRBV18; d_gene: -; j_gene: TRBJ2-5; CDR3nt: TGTGCCAGCTCACGATCGACAGGAACTCAAGAGACCCAGTACTTC; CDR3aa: CASSRSTGTQETQYF
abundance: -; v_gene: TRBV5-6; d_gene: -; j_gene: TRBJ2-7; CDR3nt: TGTGCCAGCAGCTTGGACAGAATACTCTCCTACGAGCAGTACTTC; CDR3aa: CASSLDRILSYEQYF
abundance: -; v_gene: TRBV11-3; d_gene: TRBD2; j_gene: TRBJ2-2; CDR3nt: TGTGCCAGCAGCTCAACTAGCGGGAGTAGCGGGGAGCTGTTTTTT; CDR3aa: CASSSTSGSSGELFF
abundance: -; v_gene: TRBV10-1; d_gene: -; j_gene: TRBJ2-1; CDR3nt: TGCGCCACCTCCGGGCCAAGAATTGCGCATGAGCAGTTCTTC; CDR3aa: CATSGPRIAHEQFF
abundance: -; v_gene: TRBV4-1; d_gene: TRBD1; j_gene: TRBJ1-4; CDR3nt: TGCGCCAGCAGCCAACTGGGACAGGCGGGGAATGAAAAACTGTTTTTT; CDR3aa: CASSQLGQAGNEKLFF
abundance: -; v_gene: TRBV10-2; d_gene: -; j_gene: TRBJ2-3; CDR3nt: TGCGCCACGGCTGGCCACCTCCCCCAGGGAGAGTCCACAGATACGCAGTATTTT; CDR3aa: CATAGHLPQGESTDTQYF
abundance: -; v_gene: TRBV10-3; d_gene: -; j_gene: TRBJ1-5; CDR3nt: TGTGCCATCAGTGAGGCTAAGGGGATTCAGCCCCAGCATTTT; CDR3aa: CAISEAKGIQPQHF